This TCR beta chain was retrieved from a study of cytomegalovirus exposure and HLA in healthy donors. General study results and limits: Available immune exposure information was restricted to CMV serostatus only. Researchers reported in a later analysis that common viral pathogens appeared linked to several top clusters.

A word on this clone: Its antigen is not identified.

PCR was performed using 60 Vbeta and 13 Jbeta primers. Clones were read by immunoSEQ multiplex PCR, and TCRdb kept only the in-frame ones, dropping some. The data hold fewer than 200,000 clones, with around 80% observed a single time. The TCR sequence derives from a woman in her forties or fifties in good health and CMV-seropositive. Sequenced material: PBMCs.

CDR3 DNA: TGCAGCGTTGGTGGGGGGAAGGACTACGAGCAGTACTTC. This encodes CSVGGGKDYEQYF. This chain joins TRBV29-1 and TRBJ2-7, with TRBD2 as a possible D gene (6 bases). The CDR3 loop spans 13 amino acids. Trimming took 4 bases from V and 3 from J, leaving 13 bases between them. Germline V lookup: CDR1 SQVTM, CDR2 ANQGSEA.